This T cell receptor beta chain is from a study of vaccination and CD4 T cells after COVID-19. Specified treatment: roughly 11-day PBMC culture with coronavirus spike peptide pools or control peptides (ViraFEST assay). With regard to this clonotype: No antigen is known for it.

An Oncomine TCR Beta short-read assay was used to sequence the DNA from cultured CD4+ T cells. In TCRdb, the PCR reads were re-called with MiXCR into one record per CDR3 protein. The table lists some 15,000 distinct CDR3 sequences, around half of them singletons. The source material was CD4+ T cells from blood, cultured in vitro. This receptor was identified in a human donor who had recovered from COVID-19.

The CDR3 reads CASSGSSYEQYF. DNA of the CDR3: TGCGCCAGCAGCGGAAGCTCCTACGAGCAGTACTTC. This chain joins TRBV5-1 and TRBJ2-7; D not resolved. CDR1 and CDR2 (germline): SGHRS, YFSETQ. Trimming cost V 4 bases and J 0 bases, with 5 bases left between them. The CDR3 length is 12 residues.